These T cell receptor beta chains were read from a single sample in a study of blood T cell repertoires in COVID-19. Only in-frame clones appear in the TCRdb table, and some are missing; sequencing was by immunoSEQ multiplex PCR. Of some 200,000 clones listed, about 76% were seen once; the top ten hold more than 8.5%. Material: PBMCs or T cells enriched from blood (not recorded which). The receptors were gathered from a woman in her fifties or sixties with acute COVID-19. The CDR3 runs from the conserved cysteine through the conserved F or W. A D gene is named only where the DNA matches it firmly. For some rows the clone size is stated as once, few or many, or as a class when expanded; others skip it.

CDR3aa: CASSVAPPNPWTGNEKLFF
CDR3nt: TGTGCCAGCAGCGTAGCGCCTCCTAACCCATGGACAGGGAATGAAAAACTGTTTTTT
d_gene: TRBD1
abundance: -
v_gene: TRBV9
j_gene: TRBJ1-4

CDR3aa: CAISEPGTGVNEQYF
CDR3nt: TGTGCCATCAGTGAGCCCGGGACAGGGGTGAACGAGCAGTACTTC
d_gene: TRBD1
abundance: -
v_gene: TRBV10-3
j_gene: TRBJ2-7

CDR3aa: CASTLLPPGQGKGEQFF
CDR3nt: TGTGCCAGCACCCTTCTGCCCCCGGGACAGGGGAAAGGTGAGCAGTTCTTC
d_gene: TRBD1
abundance: -
v_gene: TRBV7-2
j_gene: TRBJ2-1

CDR3aa: CASSNSGQGDGYTF
CDR3nt: TGTGCCAGCAGCAACTCGGGACAGGGGGACGGCTACACCTTC
d_gene: TRBD1
abundance: -
v_gene: TRBV9
j_gene: TRBJ1-2

CDR3aa: CASSGAYEQYF
CDR3nt: TGTGCCAGCTCAGGGGCATACGAGCAGTACTTC
d_gene: -
abundance: -
v_gene: TRBV18
j_gene: TRBJ2-7

CDR3aa: CASSERQGGSYNEQFF
CDR3nt: TGTGCCAGCAGCGAAAGACAGGGAGGTTCCTACAATGAGCAGTTCTTC
d_gene: -
abundance: once
v_gene: TRBV7-9
j_gene: TRBJ2-1

CDR3aa: CASSPGSGRGGKMEETQYF
CDR3nt: TGCGCCAGCAGCCCCGGGAGCGGGCGGGGGGGCAAGATGGAAGAGACCCAGTACTTC
d_gene: TRBD2
abundance: few
v_gene: TRBV4-1
j_gene: TRBJ2-5

CDR3aa: CASSSGWGEPQHF
CDR3nt: TGTGCCAGCAGCTCGGGTTGGGGGGAACCCCAGCATTTT
d_gene: -
abundance: -
v_gene: TRBV7-2
j_gene: TRBJ1-5

CDR3aa: CASRSYREAKNIQYF
CDR3nt: TGTGCCAGTAGATCGTACAGGGAAGCCAAAAACATTCAGTACTTC
d_gene: -
abundance: -
v_gene: TRBV19
j_gene: TRBJ2-4

CDR3aa: CASSRGQGASYEQYF
CDR3nt: TGTGCCAGTAGTCGCGGACAGGGGGCCTCCTACGAGCAGTACTTC
d_gene: TRBD1
abundance: -
v_gene: TRBV19
j_gene: TRBJ2-7

CDR3aa: CASSHPVGALYEQYF
CDR3nt: TGCGCCAGCAGCCACCCAGTGGGGGCTCTCTACGAGCAGTACTTC
d_gene: -
abundance: -
v_gene: TRBV4-1
j_gene: TRBJ2-7

CDR3aa: CASIPSQGASTEAFF
CDR3nt: TGTGCCAGCATCCCGAGTCAGGGGGCGAGCACTGAAGCTTTCTTT
d_gene: TRBD1
abundance: -
v_gene: TRBV28
j_gene: TRBJ1-1

CDR3aa: CASSDPGLLSTDTQYF
CDR3nt: TGTGCCAGCAGTGACCCGGGACTGCTTAGCACAGATACGCAGTATTTT
d_gene: -
abundance: -
v_gene: TRBV28
j_gene: TRBJ2-3

CDR3aa: CATSDLTDRGVYEQFF
CDR3nt: TGTGCCACCAGTGATTTGACGGACAGGGGTGTCTATGAGCAGTTCTTC
d_gene: TRBD1
abundance: -
v_gene: TRBV24-1
j_gene: TRBJ2-1

CDR3aa: CASSLAAGGNQPQHF
CDR3nt: TGTGCCAGCAGCTTAGCCGCAGGTGGCAATCAGCCCCAGCATTTT
d_gene: -
abundance: -
v_gene: TRBV11-2
j_gene: TRBJ1-5

CDR3aa: CASSLRGTSGRYEQYF
CDR3nt: TGTGCCAGCAGCCTACGAGGGACTAGCGGGAGATACGAGCAGTACTTC
d_gene: TRBD2
abundance: -
v_gene: TRBV28
j_gene: TRBJ2-7

CDR3aa: CASSQGLAGGLGSHIQYF
CDR3nt: TGTGCCAGCAGCCAAGGGCTAGCGGGAGGTTTGGGGTCGCACATTCAGTACTTC
d_gene: TRBD2
abundance: -
v_gene: TRBV3-1/TRBV3-2
j_gene: TRBJ2-4

CDR3aa: CASSQQKNTEAFF
CDR3nt: TGCGCCAGCAGCCAACAGAAGAACACTGAAGCTTTCTTT
d_gene: -
abundance: -
v_gene: TRBV4-3
j_gene: TRBJ1-1

CDR3aa: CASRTGSWANTDTQYF
CDR3nt: TGTGCCAGTAGAACAGGGTCCTGGGCGAACACAGATACGCAGTATTTT
d_gene: -
abundance: -
v_gene: TRBV19
j_gene: TRBJ2-3

CDR3aa: CALGTAPTYGYTF
CDR3nt: TGTGCCCTAGGGACAGCGCCTACCTATGGCTACACCTTC
d_gene: TRBD1
abundance: -
v_gene: TRBV28
j_gene: TRBJ1-2

CDR3aa: CASRGVGLAITDTQYF
CDR3nt: TGTGCCAGCAGGGGGGTGGGACTAGCGATTACAGATACGCAGTATTTT
d_gene: TRBD2
abundance: -
v_gene: TRBV28
j_gene: TRBJ2-3

CDR3aa: CASSLSHGTALREQFF
CDR3nt: TGTGCCAGCAGCTTAAGCCACGGGACAGCCCTCCGGGAGCAGTTCTTC
d_gene: TRBD1
abundance: -
v_gene: TRBV9
j_gene: TRBJ2-1

CDR3aa: CATSDFGASGTDTQYF
CDR3nt: TGTGCCACCAGTGATTTTGGGGCTAGCGGCACAGATACGCAGTATTTT
d_gene: -
abundance: -
v_gene: TRBV24-1
j_gene: TRBJ2-3

CDR3aa: CASSLQAGPGYTF
CDR3nt: TGTGCCAGCAGCTTACAGGCAGGGCCTGGCTACACCTTC
d_gene: -
abundance: -
v_gene: TRBV7-2
j_gene: TRBJ1-2

CDR3aa: CASGVTGGGYSPLHF
CDR3nt: TGTGCCAGCGGCGTGACAGGGGGCGGGTATTCACCCCTCCACTTT
d_gene: TRBD1
abundance: few
v_gene: TRBV6-5
j_gene: TRBJ1-6

CDR3aa: CARRLAGVTGELFF
CDR3nt: TGTGCCCGTCGACTAGCGGGAGTTACCGGGGAGCTGTTTTTT
d_gene: TRBD2
abundance: -
v_gene: TRBV2
j_gene: TRBJ2-2

CDR3aa: CASSLYGGGETGELFF
CDR3nt: TGTGCCAGCAGCCTCTACGGCGGGGGGGAAACCGGGGAGCTGTTTTTT
d_gene: TRBD2
abundance: -
v_gene: TRBV28
j_gene: TRBJ2-2

CDR3aa: CATSDRQGTVLETQYF
CDR3nt: TGTGCCACCAGTGACAGACAGGGTACCGTCCTCGAGACCCAGTACTTC
d_gene: TRBD1
abundance: -
v_gene: TRBV24-1
j_gene: TRBJ2-5